Given below is one TCR beta chain in context. The antigen is unknown. This CDR3 region has 13 residues. V was shortened by 5 bases and J by 7 bases, with 11 bases between the two germline ends. Germline CDR1 and CDR2: SGHTA and FQGNSA. The sample belongs to a study of cytomegalovirus exposure and HLA in healthy donors. Study-wide results and caveats: TCR beta V- and J-gene trimming, according to a later analysis, was linked to a missense DCLRE1C variant. Relative to the approximately 700-donor mean, N-insertions were reportedly fewer in an Asian-associated ancestry cluster in a later analysis. Segments of the TCR beta V type were, in most cases, productive about 90% or about 30% of the time in an earlier analysis. High sensitivity and specificity were reportedly achieved when the classifier diagnosed cytomegalovirus status.

The PCR had 60 Vbeta and 13 Jbeta primers. Measured with immunoSEQ multiplex PCR; TCRdb has only the in-frame clones, and not every one. The sample shows roughly 150,000 clones, around 82% of them seen only once. Sequencing was done on a sample of PBMCs. This chain links TRBV7-2 with TRBJ2-2, with D perhaps TRBD1 (6 bases). The receptor was derived from a woman aged 45-65 years in good health and CMV-seropositive. The CDR3 is CASSPGVGGELFF. In nucleotides, the CDR3 is TGTGCCAGCAGCCCAGGGGTCGGCGGGGAGCTGTTTTTT.